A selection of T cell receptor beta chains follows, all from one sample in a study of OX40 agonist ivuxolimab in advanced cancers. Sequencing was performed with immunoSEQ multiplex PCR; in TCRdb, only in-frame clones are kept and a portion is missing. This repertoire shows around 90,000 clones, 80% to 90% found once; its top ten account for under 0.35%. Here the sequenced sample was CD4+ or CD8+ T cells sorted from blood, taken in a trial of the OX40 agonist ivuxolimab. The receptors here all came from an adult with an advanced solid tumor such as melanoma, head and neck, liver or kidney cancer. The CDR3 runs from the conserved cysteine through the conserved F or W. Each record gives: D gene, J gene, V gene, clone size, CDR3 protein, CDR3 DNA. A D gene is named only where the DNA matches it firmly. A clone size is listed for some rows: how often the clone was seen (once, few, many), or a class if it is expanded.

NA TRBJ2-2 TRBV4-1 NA CASSQVSGPGELFF TGCGCCAGCAGCCAAGTGTCGGGGCCCGGGGAGCTGTTTTTT
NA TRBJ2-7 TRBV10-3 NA CASRGSSYEQYF TGTGCCTCCAGGGGTAGCTCCTACGAGCAGTACTTC
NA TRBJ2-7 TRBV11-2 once CASSLGRGAYEQYF TGTGCCAGCAGCTTAGGCAGGGGCGCCTACGAGCAGTACTTC
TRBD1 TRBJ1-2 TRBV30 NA CAWSAGTANYGYTF TGTGCCTGGAGTGCCGGGACAGCTAACTATGGCTACACCTTC
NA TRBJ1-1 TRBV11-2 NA CASSPMRGTEAFF TGTGCCAGCAGCCCAATGAGGGGAACTGAAGCTTTCTTT
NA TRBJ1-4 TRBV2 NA CASSEWASGDEKLFF TGTGCCAGCAGTGAATGGGCGAGTGGGGATGAAAAACTGTTTTTT
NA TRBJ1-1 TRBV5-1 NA CASSLAPGLNTEAFF TGCGCCAGCAGCTTGGCCCCGGGTCTGAACACTGAAGCTTTCTTT
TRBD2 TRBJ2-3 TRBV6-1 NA CASSEAGGGRDTQYF TGTGCCAGCAGTGAAGCCGGCGGGGGGAGGGATACGCAGTATTTT
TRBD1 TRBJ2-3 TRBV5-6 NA CASSFYRGRITDTQYF TGTGCCAGCAGCTTTTACAGGGGGCGGATCACAGATACGCAGTATTTT
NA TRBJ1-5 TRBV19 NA CASQGQASTRTINQPQHF TGTGCCAGTCAGGGACAAGCCTCAACAAGAACTATTAATCAGCCCCAGCATTTT
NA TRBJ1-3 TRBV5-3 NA CARSLGFRDFPSSGNTIYF TGTGCCAGAAGCTTGGGTTTTCGGGATTTTCCATCCTCTGGAAACACCATATATTTT
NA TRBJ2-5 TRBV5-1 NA CASSLSGSPREETQYF TGCGCCAGCAGCTTGTCAGGCTCTCCAAGGGAAGAGACCCAGTACTTC
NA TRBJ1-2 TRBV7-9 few CASRGPGQSTYGYTF TGTGCCAGCAGGGGACCGGGACAAAGTACCTATGGCTACACCTTC
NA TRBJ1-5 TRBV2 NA CASSEGRGNQPQHF TGTGCCAGCAGTGAAGGCAGGGGCAATCAGCCCCAGCATTTT
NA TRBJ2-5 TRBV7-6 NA CASSLRVSETQYF TGTGCCAGCAGCTTACGAGTTTCGGAGACCCAGTACTTC
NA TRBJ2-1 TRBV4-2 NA CASSLGLDYNEQFF TGTGCCAGCAGCCTGGGACTGGACTACAATGAGCAGTTCTTC
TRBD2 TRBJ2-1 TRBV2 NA CASSETGGRWNEQFF TGTGCCAGCAGTGAAACGGGGGGGCGGTGGAATGAGCAGTTCTTC
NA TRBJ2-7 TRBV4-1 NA CASSQDPGHAYEQYF TGCGCCAGCAGCCAAGATCCGGGACATGCCTACGAGCAGTACTTC
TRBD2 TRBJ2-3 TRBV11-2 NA CASSLGAGSGGAGNTQYF TGTGCCAGCAGCTTAGGAGCGGGTAGCGGGGGGGCCGGGAATACGCAGTATTTT
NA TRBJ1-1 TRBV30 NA CAWSVRGGRPITEAFF TGTGCCTGGAGTGTAAGGGGAGGAAGGCCAATAACTGAAGCTTTCTTT
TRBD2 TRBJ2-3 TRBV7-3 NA CASSLTTTSGATDTQYF TGTGCCAGCAGCTTAACCACGACTAGCGGGGCCACAGATACGCAGTATTTT
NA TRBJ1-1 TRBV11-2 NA CASSYGLRNTEAFF TGTGCCAGCAGCTACGGACTGAGGAACACTGAAGCTTTCTTT
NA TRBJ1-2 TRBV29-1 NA CSVETNGYTF TGCAGCGTGGAAACAAACGGCTACACCTTC
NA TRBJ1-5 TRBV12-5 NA CASGFSNQPQHF TGTGCTAGTGGTTTTAGCAATCAGCCCCAGCATTTT
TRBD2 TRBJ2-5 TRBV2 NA CASSAEGRVWETQYF TGTGCCAGCAGTGCTGAGGGGAGGGTTTGGGAGACCCAGTACTTC
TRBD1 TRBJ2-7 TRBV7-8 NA CASSQGASNYEQYF TGTGCCAGCAGCCAGGGGGCTTCGAACTACGAGCAGTACTTC
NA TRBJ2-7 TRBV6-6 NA CASSYSQAYEQYF TGTGCCAGCAGTTACTCGCAGGCTTACGAGCAGTACTTC
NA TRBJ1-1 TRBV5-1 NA CASSPGGSGNTEAFF TGCGCCAGCAGCCCTGGGGGTTCAGGGAACACTGAAGCTTTCTTT
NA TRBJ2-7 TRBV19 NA CASSISAYYEQYF TGTGCCAGTAGTATTTCTGCGTACTACGAGCAGTACTTC
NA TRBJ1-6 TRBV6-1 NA CASRRETHNSPLHF TGTGCCAGCAGGAGGGAAACCCATAATTCACCCCTCCACTTT
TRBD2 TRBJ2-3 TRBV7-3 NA CASSSLAGGPADTQYF TGTGCCAGCAGTTCCTTAGCGGGGGGGCCTGCAGATACGCAGTATTTT
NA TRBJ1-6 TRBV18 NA CASSPGQNNNSPLHF TGTGCCAGCTCACCCGGACAGAATAACAATTCACCCCTCCACTTT
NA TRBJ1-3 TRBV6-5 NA CASSYSNSASGNTIYF TGTGCCAGCAGTTACTCGAACAGCGCATCTGGAAACACCATATATTTT